Below, one T cell receptor beta chain is given with its context. This clonotype was counted between two and nine times. Its antigen is not yet known. No base-level quality is on record; no much larger clone is a single base apart. This specimen belongs to a study of response to subunit inactivated influenza vaccine (dated 2018 in TCRdb). Looking at the study overall: To follow how T cells responded to a trivalent subunit inactivated influenza vaccine, the researchers relied on deep quantitative profiling of the T cell receptor repertoire.

Study-wide conclusions, independent of this receptor: The authors suggested that each seasonal influenza vaccination may recruit only a limited number of new T cells.

From the cysteine through the phenylalanine, the CDR3 covers 16 amino acids. CDR3 DNA is the only sequence kept; it has 48 bases, read in frame from the first base. Taken from the germline V gene, the CDR1 and CDR2 loops are MNHEY and SVGAGI. V loses 0 bases of germline sequence and J loses 2 bases, and the interval between the two ends is 13 bases. Library construction relied on RT-PCR. TCRdb records Illumina HiSeq 2500 as the sequencer. TCRdb's own reprocessing of the public reads used fastp at Q25 and MiXCR and kept productive beta chains. CDR3 protein sequences are deduplicated, and each keeps its most common genes and DNA. The sample data list hundreds of thousands of distinct CDR3 sequences, and more than 15% of these were observed just once. Clones ranked in the top ten supply 11% of the sample.

This TCR came from a man between 45 and 60 years old who received an inactivated influenza vaccine. Donor details come from another sample of the same person, matched by shared clones. Sequenced material: PBMCs from blood, taken about 13 days after vaccination. The chain links TRBV6-5 with TRBJ1-2; a tentative D call is TRBD1 (5 bases match). Here the CDR3 is given as CASSYSTERGNYGYTF. The nucleotide sequence reads as follows: TGTGCCAGCAGTTACTCGACGGAGCGGGGGAACTATGGCTACACCTTC.